This is a list of T cell receptor beta chains from one sample in a study of T cell responses to AZD1222 COVID-19 vaccine. The data were produced by immunoSEQ multiplex PCR, yet TCRdb's version contains in-frame clones alone and is incomplete. The repertoire holds 85,000 to 130,000 clones, roughly 91% seen once, with around 7.6% in the top ten. Sequences were derived from peripheral blood, sampled 28 days after the second AZD1222 dose. These receptors all come from an adult who received the AZD1222 COVID-19 vaccine. CDR3s include the opening cysteine and the closing phenylalanine or tryptophan. D genes are given only for firm matches. Clone size is given for some rows only: seen once, a few or many times, or a class if the clone is expanded.

once	11	.	TRBV6-5	TRBJ2-7	TGTGCCAGCAGGAACAGCTACGAGCAGTACTTC	CASRNSYEQYF
.	16	TRBD2	TRBV6-4	TRBJ2-3	TGTGCCAGCAGTGACTGGGCTAGCGGGGAAACAGATACGCAGTATTTT	CASSDWASGETDTQYF
.	18	TRBD2	TRBV7-3	TRBJ2-3	TGTGCCAGCAGCTGGGGGAGGACTAGCGGGGGTAGCACAGATACGCAGTATTTT	CASSWGRTSGGSTDTQYF
.	18	TRBD2	TRBV3-1/TRBV3-2	TRBJ2-2	TGTGCCAGCAGCCTACTCGGACTAGCGGGGGGGCTGATCGGGGAGCTGTTTTTT	CASSLLGLAGGLIGELFF
.	13	TRBD1	TRBV6-2/TRBV6-3	TRBJ1-1	TGTGCCAGCAGTTTTGACAGGGGCACTGAAGCTTTCTTT	CASSFDRGTEAFF
.	13	.	TRBV11-3	TRBJ2-5	TGTGCCAGCAGCACCGAGTCGCAAGAGACCCAGTACTTC	CASSTESQETQYF
.	12	.	TRBV19	TRBJ2-7	TGTGCCAGTAATCGAGGGACGGGGGAGCAGTACTTC	CASNRGTGEQYF
.	14	.	TRBV4-1	TRBJ1-2	TGCGCCGCAGGATCGACAGAAGCTAACTATGGCTACACCTTC	CAAGSTEANYGYTF
.	14	.	TRBV6-5	TRBJ1-6	TGTGCCAGCAGGACCCCGGGCTTCAATTCACCCCTCCACTTT	CASRTPGFNSPLHF
few	17	.	TRBV7-2	TRBJ1-1	TGTGCCAGCAATTCGGTAAGAGCGGGACTGACGAACACTGAAGCTTTCTTT	CASNSVRAGLTNTEAFF
.	16	.	TRBV4-1	TRBJ2-3	TGCGCCAGCAGCCAAGGGAATGCGGAAATAGTAGATACGCAGTATTTT	CASSQGNAEIVDTQYF